Listed here are 4 T cell receptor beta chains from one sample, sequenced in a study of blood T cell repertoires in COVID-19 (dated by TCRdb to 2020 to 2021). Library preparation employed the immunoSEQ multiplex PCR assay. Imported from immuneACCESS, the table was reduced by TCRdb to in-frame sequences with V and J called. These copies leave out some clones; in studies compared against another copy, an unresolved V gene accounts for under half, and the cause of the remainder is not known. The sample records approximately 100,000 clones, roughly 84% of which are singletons. The ten top clones hold around 12% of the sample. Sequencing input: peripheral blood. These receptors originate from a human donor in a cohort sampled during active COVID-19.

This chain uses TRBV6-5 with TRBJ2-5; D call uncertain. The length of the CDR3 is 14 residues. Germline V gene lookup returns CDR1 MNHEY and CDR2 SVGAGI. V lost 8 bases and J lost 3, with 16 bases in between. Here the CDR3 reads CASSRHPPKETQYF. The CDR3 DNA reads as TGTGCCAGCTCAAGACACCCGCCTAAAGAGACCCAGTACTTC.

This chain uses TRBV4-1 with TRBJ2-1; possibly TRBD1 for D (5 bases). The CDR3 is 11 amino acids. Germline V gives CDR1 MGHRA, CDR2 YSYEKL. Trimming removed 3 bases at V and 13 bases at J, with 10 bases between. The CDR3 nucleotides are TGCGCCAGCAGCCAGGGGCTAGGCCAGTTCTTC. It translates to CASSQGLGQFF.

The chain carries TRBV6-2 or TRBV6-3 and TRBJ2-3; 9 bases line up with TRBD2. This CDR3 contains 15 residues. From germline, CDR1 is MNHEY and CDR2 SVGEGT. Trimming cost V 0 bases and J 6 bases; bases outside gene matches: 4. The CDR3 loop is CASSYSLLAGDTQYF. The CDR3 bases are TGTGCCAGCAGTTACTCGCTACTAGCGGGCGATACGCAGTATTTT.

V is TRBV30 and J is TRBJ2-1; TRBD2 matches 13 bases. From germline, CDR1 is GTSNPN and CDR2 SVGIG (reference sequence). The CDR3 is made up of 19 amino acids. With 2 bases clipped from V and 10 bases from J, the junction kept 20 bases outside the gene matches. CDR3 coding DNA: TGTGCCTGGAGTCCATACCATGGACTAGCGGGGGCCCCAACTTTAGAGCAGTTCTTC. It translates to CAWSPYHGLAGAPTLEQFF.